What follows describes a single TCR beta chain. The entry originates in a study of T cell changes during pregnancy in multiple sclerosis. The repertoire was sequenced with immunoSEQ multiplex PCR; TCRdb's copy has only in-frame clones and lacks some. The sample carries just under 35,000 clones, just over 90% recorded once. The CDR3 length is 14 residues. V lost 5 bases to trimming and J lost 10 bases; unmatched junction nucleotides: 7. Germline V gives CDR1 MNHNS, CDR2 SASEGT. This chain links TRBV6-1 with TRBJ1-6; TRBD1 aligns across 8 bases. The sequencing used peripheral blood, collected in the second trimester of pregnancy. The sequence was collected from a female donor in good health, enrolled as a control in a pregnancy study. CDR3 amino acids: CASSWGTGGSPLHF. The CDR3 nucleotides are TGTGCCAGCAGTTGGGGGACAGGAGGATCACCCCTCCACTTT.